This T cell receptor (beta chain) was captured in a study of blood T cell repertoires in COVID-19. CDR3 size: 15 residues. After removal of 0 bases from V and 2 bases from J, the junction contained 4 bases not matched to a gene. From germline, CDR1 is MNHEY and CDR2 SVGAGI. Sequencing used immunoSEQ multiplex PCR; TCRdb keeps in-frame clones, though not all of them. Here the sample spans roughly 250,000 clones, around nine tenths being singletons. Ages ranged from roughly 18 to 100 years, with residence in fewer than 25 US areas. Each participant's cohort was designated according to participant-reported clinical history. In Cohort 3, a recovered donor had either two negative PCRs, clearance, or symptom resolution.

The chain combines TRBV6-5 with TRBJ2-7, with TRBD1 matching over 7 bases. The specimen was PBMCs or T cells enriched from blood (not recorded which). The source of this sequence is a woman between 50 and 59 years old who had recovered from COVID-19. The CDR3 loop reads CASSYSPQGAYEQYF. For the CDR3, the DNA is TGTGCCAGCAGTTACTCGCCGCAGGGGGCCTACGAGCAGTACTTC.